The sequence of this T cell receptor (beta chain) was determined in a study of control samples from healthy donors and cancer patients. The table came from immunoSEQ multiplex PCR; TCRdb's copy has only in-frame clones and leaves some out. The table records about 83,000 clones, about nine tenths of them present only once. This clonotype originated in a man in his forties or fifties in good health. Sequences were obtained from blood.

The DNA of the CDR3 is TGTGCCATCAAAGAGGGGGTGGGGAATGAGCAGTTCTTC. Amino acid sequence: CAIKEGVGNEQFF. The chain joins TRBV10-3 to TRBJ2-1; possibly TRBD1 for D (6 bases). The germline CDR1 and CDR2 sequences are ENHRY and SYGVKD. The ends were cut back, 7 bases at V and 7 bases at J, with 14 bases in the middle. This CDR3 comprises 13 residues.